This TCR beta chain was recovered during a study of T cell responses to AZD1222 COVID-19 vaccine. This table comes from immunoSEQ multiplex PCR, and its TCRdb copy is limited to in-frame clones, with some not included. The sample has over 130,000 clones; roughly 90% are singletons. Regarding the study as a whole: Females outnumbered males among donors, who were mostly white British; clonal diversity was possibly underestimated. AZD1222 recipients seropositive at baseline numbered only six or seven. All repertoire sampling was performed exclusively after the peak T cell response. Spike-specific TCR breadth and depth went up after people got two AZD1222 doses.

As regards this clone: Its specificity is not known.

CDR1 is SQVTM and CDR2 is ANQGSEA in the germline V gene. This CDR3 spans 13 amino acids. Trimming cost V 1 base and J 8 bases; bases outside gene matches: 3. The chain employs TRBV29-1 and TRBJ2-2; 8 bases line up with TRBD1. The sequence derives from an adult in good health. The material was peripheral blood, obtained on day 0 of AZD1222 vaccination. The CDR3 region is CSVEGRGLGELFF. The CDR3 DNA is TGCAGCGTTGAAGGCAGGGGGCTGGGGGAGCTGTTTTTT.